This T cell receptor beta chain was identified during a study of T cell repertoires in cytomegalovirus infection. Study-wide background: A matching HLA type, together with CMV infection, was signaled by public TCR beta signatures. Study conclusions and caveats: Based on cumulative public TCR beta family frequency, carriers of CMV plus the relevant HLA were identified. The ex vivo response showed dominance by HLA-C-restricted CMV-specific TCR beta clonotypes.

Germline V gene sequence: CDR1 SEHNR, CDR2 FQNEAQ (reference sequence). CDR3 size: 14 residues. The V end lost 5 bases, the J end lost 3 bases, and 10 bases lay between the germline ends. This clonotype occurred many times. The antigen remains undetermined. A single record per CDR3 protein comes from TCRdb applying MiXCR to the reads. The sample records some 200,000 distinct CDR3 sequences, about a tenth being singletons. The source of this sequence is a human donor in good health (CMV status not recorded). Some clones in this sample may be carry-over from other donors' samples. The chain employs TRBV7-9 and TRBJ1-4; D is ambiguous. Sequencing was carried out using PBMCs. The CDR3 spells CASSLRMANEKLFF. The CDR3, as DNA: TGTGCCAGCAGCCTCCGTATGGCTAATGAAAAACTGTTTTTT.